This T cell receptor beta chain emerged from a study of T cell repertoires in cytomegalovirus infection. Study-level background: Public TCR beta signature analysis indicated the presence of both CMV infection and matching HLA type.

Findings and limits, study-wide: What dominated the ex vivo response were HLA-C-restricted CMV-specific TCR beta clonotypes. Pooled public TCR beta family frequency picked out CMV carriers with the relevant HLA.

Via MiXCR, TCRdb re-called the reads, giving one row per CDR3 protein. The sample contains around 530,000 distinct CDR3 sequences, around 27% of which appear only once. The ends were cut back, 3 bases at V and 3 bases at J, with 5 bases in the middle. The CDR3 sequence is 13 residues long. Germline CDR1 reads SGHAT; CDR2 reads FQNNGV. About this clonotype itself: Its antigen is still unknown.

Sequenced: PBMCs. This TCR came from a human donor in good health (CMV status not recorded). Some clones in this sample may be carry-over from other donors' samples. This chain connects TRBV11-2 to TRBJ1-4; D ambiguous. The CDR3 is CASSFAANEKLFF. The CDR3 DNA follows: TGTGCCAGCAGCTTTGCGGCTAATGAAAAACTGTTTTTT.